The rows below give T cell receptor beta chains drawn from one sample of a study of technical replicates of blood from a handful of donors. Clones were sequenced by immunoSEQ multiplex PCR, and TCRdb holds only the in-frame ones, with some missing. Of tens of thousands of clones listed, approximately 94% are singletons. Sequencing was performed on T cells isolated from PBMCs. These receptors all stem from a human donor in good health. The CDR3 runs from the conserved cysteine through the conserved F or W. A D gene is named only where the DNA matches it firmly. The listing skips clone size in some rows; elsewhere it reads once, few, many or a size class.

abundance: -
v_gene: TRBV28
d_gene: -
j_gene: TRBJ2-5
CDR3aa: CASSLDYQETQYF
CDR3nt: TGTGCCAGCAGTTTGGACTACCAAGAGACCCAGTACTTC

abundance: -
v_gene: TRBV11-2
d_gene: -
j_gene: TRBJ2-2
CDR3aa: CASSLDHRVAGDTGELFF
CDR3nt: TGTGCCAGCAGCTTAGATCACAGGGTCGCGGGAGACACCGGGGAGCTGTTTTTT

abundance: once
v_gene: TRBV11-2
d_gene: TRBD1
j_gene: TRBJ1-2
CDR3aa: CASSSSGQGTNYGYTF
CDR3nt: TGTGCCAGCAGCTCCTCGGGACAGGGGACTAACTATGGCTACACCTTC

abundance: -
v_gene: TRBV5-5
d_gene: TRBD1
j_gene: TRBJ2-7
CDR3aa: CASSQPGDRGREQYF
CDR3nt: TGTGCCAGCAGCCAACCTGGGGACAGGGGGCGTGAGCAGTACTTC

abundance: -
v_gene: TRBV18
d_gene: TRBD2
j_gene: TRBJ2-3
CDR3aa: CASSPPAGGSTDTQYF
CDR3nt: TGTGCCAGCTCACCACCGGCCGGGGGGAGCACAGATACGCAGTATTTT

abundance: -
v_gene: TRBV20-1
d_gene: -
j_gene: TRBJ2-1
CDR3aa: CSASDNNEQFF
CDR3nt: TGCAGTGCTTCAGACAACAATGAGCAGTTCTTC

abundance: -
v_gene: TRBV19
d_gene: TRBD1
j_gene: TRBJ1-2
CDR3aa: CASSTGVYQVDYGYTF
CDR3nt: TGTGCCAGTAGCACAGGGGTTTATCAGGTGGACTATGGCTACACCTTC

abundance: -
v_gene: TRBV29-1
d_gene: TRBD1
j_gene: TRBJ2-5
CDR3aa: CSVGQHQETQYF
CDR3nt: TGCAGCGTGGGACAGCACCAAGAGACCCAGTACTTC

abundance: few
v_gene: TRBV6-5
d_gene: -
j_gene: TRBJ1-4
CDR3aa: CASSYIQGTNEKLFF
CDR3nt: TGTGCCAGCAGTTACATTCAGGGAACAAATGAAAAACTGTTTTTT

abundance: -
v_gene: TRBV5-1
d_gene: -
j_gene: TRBJ1-1
CDR3aa: CASSLSFGDKNKDTEAFF
CDR3nt: TGCGCCAGCAGCTTGTCTTTTGGGGACAAAAACAAGGACACTGAAGCTTTCTTT

abundance: -
v_gene: TRBV5-1
d_gene: TRBD1
j_gene: TRBJ1-4
CDR3aa: CASSLWPGQGAEKLFF
CDR3nt: TGCGCCAGCAGCTTGTGGCCGGGACAGGGGGCTGAAAAACTGTTTTTT

abundance: -
v_gene: TRBV5-6
d_gene: TRBD2
j_gene: TRBJ2-4
CDR3aa: CASYPASSGEWAKNIQYF
CDR3nt: TGTGCCAGCTACCCGGCTTCCAGCGGGGAGTGGGCCAAAAACATTCAGTACTTC

abundance: -
v_gene: TRBV4-1
d_gene: -
j_gene: TRBJ1-1
CDR3aa: CASSSPSVTEAFF
CDR3nt: TGCGCCAGCAGCTCCCCGTCGGTCACTGAAGCTTTCTTT

abundance: -
v_gene: TRBV5-4
d_gene: -
j_gene: TRBJ2-7
CDR3aa: CASSPDSSSYEQYF
CDR3nt: TGTGCCAGCAGCCCGGACTCGAGCTCCTACGAGCAGTACTTC

abundance: -
v_gene: TRBV10-1
d_gene: TRBD1
j_gene: TRBJ1-2
CDR3aa: CASSAGTGRDGYTF
CDR3nt: TGCGCCAGCAGTGCCGGGACAGGGAGAGATGGCTACACCTTC

abundance: -
v_gene: TRBV2
d_gene: -
j_gene: TRBJ2-1
CDR3aa: CASSQDSYNEQFF
CDR3nt: TGTGCCAGCAGTCAGGACTCCTACAATGAGCAGTTCTTC

abundance: -
v_gene: TRBV19
d_gene: TRBD1
j_gene: TRBJ2-5
CDR3aa: CATRDRGSTETQYF
CDR3nt: TGTGCCACCCGGGACAGGGGTTCGACAGAGACCCAGTACTTC

abundance: once
v_gene: TRBV18
d_gene: -
j_gene: TRBJ2-7
CDR3aa: CASSPPLRPSYEQYF
CDR3nt: TGTGCCAGCTCACCCCCACTCAGGCCCTCCTACGAGCAGTACTTC

abundance: -
v_gene: TRBV6-1
d_gene: TRBD2
j_gene: TRBJ2-3
CDR3aa: CASSEWGGRARADTQYF
CDR3nt: TGTGCCAGCAGTGAATGGGGAGGGAGGGCCAGAGCAGATACGCAGTATTTT

abundance: -
v_gene: TRBV25-1
d_gene: -
j_gene: TRBJ1-2
CDR3aa: CASSEWGDLYGYTF
CDR3nt: TGTGCCAGCAGTGAATGGGGGGACCTCTATGGCTACACCTTC

abundance: -
v_gene: TRBV6-1
d_gene: TRBD1
j_gene: TRBJ1-2
CDR3aa: CASSEGLGQALYGYTF
CDR3nt: TGTGCCAGCAGTGAAGGGTTAGGACAGGCTCTCTATGGCTACACCTTC

abundance: few
v_gene: TRBV6-4
d_gene: TRBD1
j_gene: TRBJ2-3
CDR3aa: CASSDSRQGGTDTQYF
CDR3nt: TGTGCCAGCAGTGACTCGCGACAGGGCGGCACAGATACGCAGTATTTT

abundance: -
v_gene: TRBV7-9
d_gene: -
j_gene: TRBJ1-2
CDR3aa: CASSPRQSKNYGYTF
CDR3nt: TGTGCCAGCAGCCCGCGACAGTCGAAAAACTATGGCTACACCTTC

abundance: -
v_gene: TRBV7-2
d_gene: TRBD1
j_gene: TRBJ1-2
CDR3aa: CASSLGTGRWWGYTF
CDR3nt: TGTGCCAGCAGCCTCGGGACAGGGAGGTGGTGGGGCTACACCTTC

abundance: -
v_gene: TRBV5-1
d_gene: TRBD1
j_gene: TRBJ2-3
CDR3aa: CASSWIGSGQRPDTQYF
CDR3nt: TGCGCCAGCAGCTGGATCGGCTCGGGACAGAGGCCAGATACGCAGTATTTT

abundance: -
v_gene: TRBV28
d_gene: -
j_gene: TRBJ1-5
CDR3aa: CASSALKFSNQPQHF
CDR3nt: TGTGCCAGCAGTGCCCTAAAGTTTAGCAATCAGCCCCAGCATTTT

abundance: -
v_gene: TRBV7-6
d_gene: -
j_gene: TRBJ2-1
CDR3aa: CASSRHSSPHNEQFF
CDR3nt: TGTGCCAGCAGCCGACACTCCTCCCCCCACAATGAGCAGTTCTTC

abundance: -
v_gene: TRBV2
d_gene: TRBD1
j_gene: TRBJ1-2
CDR3aa: CASATGGGYTF
CDR3nt: TGTGCCAGCGCAACAGGGGGTGGCTACACCTTC

abundance: -
v_gene: TRBV4-1
d_gene: TRBD2
j_gene: TRBJ2-1
CDR3aa: CASSPKRSGGSYNEQFF
CDR3nt: TGCGCCAGCAGCCCCAAACGTAGCGGGGGATCCTACAATGAGCAGTTCTTC

abundance: -
v_gene: TRBV4-2
d_gene: TRBD2
j_gene: TRBJ2-7
CDR3aa: CASSQEGILAGGYEQYF
CDR3nt: TGTGCCAGCAGCCAAGAAGGAATTCTAGCGGGAGGTTACGAGCAGTACTTC

abundance: -
v_gene: TRBV5-4
d_gene: TRBD1
j_gene: TRBJ1-4
CDR3aa: CASSWRQGPLVATNEKLFF
CDR3nt: TGTGCCAGCAGCTGGCGACAGGGGCCCCTAGTTGCAACTAATGAAAAACTGTTTTTT

abundance: -
v_gene: TRBV6-5
d_gene: -
j_gene: TRBJ2-7
CDR3aa: CASSYSALAIEQYF
CDR3nt: TGTGCCAGCAGTTACTCGGCGCTAGCCATCGAGCAGTACTTC

abundance: -
v_gene: TRBV6-1
d_gene: TRBD1
j_gene: TRBJ2-1
CDR3aa: CAGRNRGYNEQFF
CDR3nt: TGTGCCGGCAGAAACAGGGGCTACAATGAGCAGTTCTTC

abundance: -
v_gene: TRBV27
d_gene: TRBD1
j_gene: TRBJ2-7
CDR3aa: CASSSPGQGINEQYF
CDR3nt: TGTGCCAGCAGTTCCCCGGGACAGGGCATCAACGAGCAGTACTTC

abundance: -
v_gene: TRBV2
d_gene: TRBD2
j_gene: TRBJ2-7
CDR3aa: CASSVRAGDGYEQYF
CDR3nt: TGTGCCAGCAGTGTTCGGGCGGGAGATGGGTACGAGCAGTACTTC

abundance: few
v_gene: TRBV11-2
d_gene: -
j_gene: TRBJ2-1
CDR3aa: CASSLGRARSYNEQFF
CDR3nt: TGTGCCAGCAGCTTAGGGAGGGCTCGTTCCTACAATGAGCAGTTCTTC

abundance: -
v_gene: TRBV4-1
d_gene: -
j_gene: TRBJ2-7
CDR3aa: CASSQGAARKSYEQYF
CDR3nt: TGCGCCAGCAGCCAAGGAGCTGCCCGAAAGTCCTACGAGCAGTACTTC

abundance: -
v_gene: TRBV6-1
d_gene: -
j_gene: TRBJ1-2
CDR3aa: CASSEAEGRGYGYTF
CDR3nt: TGTGCCAGCAGTGAAGCAGAAGGGAGAGGGTATGGCTACACCTTC

abundance: -
v_gene: TRBV9
d_gene: TRBD1
j_gene: TRBJ1-2
CDR3aa: CASSFGQGDYYGYTF
CDR3nt: TGTGCCAGCAGCTTCGGACAGGGGGACTACTATGGCTACACCTTC